This passage covers 9 T cell receptor beta chains from one sample sequenced in a study of T-cell reconstitution after alpha-beta-depleted transplantation in children. TCRbeta library construction was performed incorporating unique molecular identifiers. TCRdb independently ran MiXCR on the PCR reads; one entry per CDR3 protein. The sample lists about 830,000 distinct CDR3 sequences; approximately 15% were seen once. The sample consisted of PBMCs, mostly from graft donor cells, taken 360 days after TCRalphabeta/CD19-depleted stem cell transplant. These receptors came from a male patient younger than 18 who had a stem cell transplant for acute lymphoblastic leukemia, so the T cells may come from the graft donor.

This clonotype was recorded a few times. This chain joins TRBV5-1 and TRBJ2-7; 11 nucleotides agree with TRBD2. The CDR3 sequence is 19 residues long. Germline V gene sequence: CDR1 SGHRS, CDR2 YFSETQ. The V and J ends lost 7 bases and 0 bases, in that order; junction bases with no gene match: 18. The CDR3 reads CASGGPGTSGFLSSYEQYF. The CDR3 nucleotides are TGCGCCAGCGGCGGTCCGGGGACTAGCGGCTTCCTTAGCTCCTACGAGCAGTACTTC.

The chain joins TRBV12-5 to TRBJ2-1; D call uncertain. This CDR3 region has 17 residues. Trimming took 0 bases from V and 0 from J, leaving 12 bases between them. Germline loops: CDR1 LGHNT, CDR2 FRNRAP. The CDR3, as DNA: TGTGCTAGTGGTTTGGTACTGGGCGTGAGCTCCTACAATGAGCAGTTCTTC. Translating it yields CASGLVLGVSSYNEQFF.

The J gene is TRBJ2-5, the V gene TRBV27; D might be TRBD1 or TRBD2, each matching 7 bases. V was shortened by 4 bases and J by 2 bases, with 14 bases between the two germline ends. Germline values: CDR1 MNHEY, CDR2 SMNVEV (reference sequence). This CDR3 has 15 amino acids. The CDR3 loop is CASSYRQGLQETQYF. Written as DNA, the CDR3 is TGTGCCAGCAGTTACCGACAGGGACTACAAGAGACCCAGTACTTC.

The rearrangement links TRBV5-4 to TRBJ2-1, with 8 bases that match TRBD1. This CDR3 has 14 residues. V was pared by 7 bases and J by 6 bases, with 9 bases of the junction left unmatched. Looked up from germline, CDR1 is SGHNT and CDR2 is YYREEE (reference sequence). The CDR3 nucleotides read TGTGCCAGCCGCCTCAGGACAGGGTTCAATGAGCAGTTCTTC. Residues: CASRLRTGFNEQFF.

This clonotype was counted many times. V and J are TRBV29-1 and TRBJ2-1; 10 positions agree with TRBD2. Germline CDR1 is SQVTM and CDR2 is ANQGSEA. The V segment lost 6 bases and the J segment 4 bases; nucleotides outside the gene matches: 9. The length of the CDR3 is 15 residues. CDR3 in DNA: TGCAGCGTGGGATCCCGGACTAGCGGTTACAATGAGCAGTTCTTC. This encodes CSVGSRTSGYNEQFF.

The chain couples TRBV4-1 to TRBJ2-1; 14 bases are a match to TRBD2. The length of the CDR3 is 17 residues. V lost 4 bases, J lost 1 base, and 3 bases stayed unmatched. Germline CDR1 is MGHRA and CDR2 is YSYEKL. CDR3 in amino acids: CASSRLAGGVSYNEQFF. The CDR3 DNA reads TGCGCCAGCAGCCGACTAGCGGGAGGGGTATCCTACAATGAGCAGTTCTTC.

This clonotype was seen at least ten times. V and J are TRBV12-3 or TRBV12-4 and TRBJ1-5; possibly TRBD1 for D (5 bases). The CDR3 has 17 amino acids. V was shortened by 3 bases and J by 0 bases, with 15 bases between the two germline ends. CDR3 amino acids: CASSLLTGGNSNQPQHF. DNA of the CDR3: TGTGCCAGCAGTTTGCTCACAGGAGGAAATAGCAATCAGCCCCAGCATTTT.

This clonotype was seen a few times. The gene calls are TRBV20-1 and TRBJ2-7; 9 bases agree with TRBD2. The CDR3 has 17 residues. Germline-derived CDR1 and CDR2 are DFQATT and SNEGSKA (reference sequence). Losses at the gene ends were 6 bases for V and 7 bases for J; bases not matched to a gene: 22. For the CDR3, the DNA is TGCAGTGCGAGGGAGCATAGGCTAGCGGGAAGGCTCTGGGAGCAGTACTTC. This codes for CSAREHRLAGRLWEQYF.

In its sample, this clonotype was seen a few times. CDR3 in amino acids: CSARVASDTQYF. The CDR3 nucleotides are TGCAGTGCTAGAGTAGCCTCGGATACGCAGTATTTT. The gene calls are TRBV20-1 and TRBJ2-3; D ambiguous. Trimming took off 1 base at V and 6 bases at J, with 8 bases between the two ends. The length of the CDR3 is 12 residues. Germline values: CDR1 DFQATT, CDR2 SNEGSKA (reference sequence).